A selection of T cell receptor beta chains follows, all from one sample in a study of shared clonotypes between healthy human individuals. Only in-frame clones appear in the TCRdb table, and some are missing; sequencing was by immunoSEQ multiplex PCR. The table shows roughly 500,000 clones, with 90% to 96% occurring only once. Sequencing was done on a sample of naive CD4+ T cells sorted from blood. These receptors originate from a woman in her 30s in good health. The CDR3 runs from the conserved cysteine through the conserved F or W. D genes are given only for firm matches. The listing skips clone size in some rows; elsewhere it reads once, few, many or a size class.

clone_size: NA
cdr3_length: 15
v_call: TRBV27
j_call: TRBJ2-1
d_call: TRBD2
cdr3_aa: CASSFAAGALGEQFF
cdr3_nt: TGTGCCAGCAGTTTTGCGGCGGGAGCCCTGGGTGAGCAGTTCTTC

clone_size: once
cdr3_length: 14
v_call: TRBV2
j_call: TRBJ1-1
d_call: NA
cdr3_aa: CASSSGHLNTEAFF
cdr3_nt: TGTGCCAGCAGTTCAGGACATCTGAACACTGAAGCTTTCTTT

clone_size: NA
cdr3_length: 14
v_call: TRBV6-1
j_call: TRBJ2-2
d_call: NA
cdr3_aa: CASRISKNTGELFF
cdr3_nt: TGTGCCAGCAGGATCTCAAAGAACACCGGGGAGCTGTTTTTT

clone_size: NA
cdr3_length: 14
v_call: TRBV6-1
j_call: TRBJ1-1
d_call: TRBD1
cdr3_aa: CASRTGLLGTEAFF
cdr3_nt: TGTGCCAGCAGGACAGGGCTTTTAGGAACTGAAGCTTTCTTT

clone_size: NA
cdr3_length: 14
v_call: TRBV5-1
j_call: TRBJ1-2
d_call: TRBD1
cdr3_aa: CASSIGQGDYGYTF
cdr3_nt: TGCGCCAGCAGCATCGGACAGGGCGACTATGGCTACACCTTC

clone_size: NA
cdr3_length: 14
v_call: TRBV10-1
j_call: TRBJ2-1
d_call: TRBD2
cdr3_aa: CASSDAGDHNEQFF
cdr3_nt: TGCGCCAGCAGTGACGCGGGAGACCACAATGAGCAGTTCTTC

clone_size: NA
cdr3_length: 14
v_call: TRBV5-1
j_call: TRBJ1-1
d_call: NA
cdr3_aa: CASSKGQTNTEAFF
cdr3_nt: TGCGCCAGCAGCAAGGGACAAACGAACACTGAAGCTTTCTTT

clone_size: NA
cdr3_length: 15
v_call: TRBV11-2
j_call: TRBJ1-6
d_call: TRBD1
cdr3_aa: CASSLVDRASSPLHF
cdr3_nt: TGTGCCAGCAGCTTAGTCGACAGGGCCAGTTCACCCCTCCACTTT

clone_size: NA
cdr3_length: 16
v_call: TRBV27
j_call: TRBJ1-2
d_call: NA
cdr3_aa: CASRRTLSSSGYGYTF
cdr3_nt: TGTGCCAGCAGACGGACATTATCTTCTTCTGGCTATGGCTACACCTTC

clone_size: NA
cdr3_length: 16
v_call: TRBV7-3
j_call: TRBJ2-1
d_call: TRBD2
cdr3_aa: CASSPVLAGGNNEQFF
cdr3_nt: TGTGCCAGCAGCCCGGTGCTAGCGGGAGGAAACAATGAGCAGTTCTTC

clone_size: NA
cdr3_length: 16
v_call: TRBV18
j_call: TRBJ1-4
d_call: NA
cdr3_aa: CASSRSPGATNEKLFF
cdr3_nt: TGTGCCAGCTCACGGAGTCCGGGGGCAACTAATGAAAAACTGTTTTTT

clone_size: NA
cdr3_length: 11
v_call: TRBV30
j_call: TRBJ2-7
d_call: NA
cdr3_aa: CSGGPASEQYF
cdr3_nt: TGTTCCGGGGGCCCGGCTAGCGAGCAGTACTTC

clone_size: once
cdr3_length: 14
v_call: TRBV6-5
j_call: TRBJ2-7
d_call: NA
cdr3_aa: CASSYSRETYEQYF
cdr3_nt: TGTGCCAGCAGTTACTCTAGGGAAACCTACGAGCAGTACTTC

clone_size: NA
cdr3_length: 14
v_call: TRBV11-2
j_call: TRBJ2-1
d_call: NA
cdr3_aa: CASSPIRAGNEQFF
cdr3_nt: TGTGCCAGCAGCCCCATTCGGGCAGGGAATGAGCAGTTCTTC

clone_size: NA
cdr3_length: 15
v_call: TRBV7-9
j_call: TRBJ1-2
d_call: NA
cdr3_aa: CASSGGIPLNYGYTF
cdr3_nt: TGTGCGAGTTCGGGGGGCATCCCTCTTAACTATGGCTACACCTTC

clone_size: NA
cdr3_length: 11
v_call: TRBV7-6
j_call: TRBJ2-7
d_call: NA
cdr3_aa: CASSLYHEQYF
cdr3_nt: TGTGCCAGCAGCTTATACCACGAGCAGTACTTC

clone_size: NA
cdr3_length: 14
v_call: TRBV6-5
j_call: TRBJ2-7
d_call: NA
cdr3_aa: CASRKDRLSYEQYF
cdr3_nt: TGTGCCAGCAGGAAAGACAGACTCTCCTACGAGCAGTACTTC

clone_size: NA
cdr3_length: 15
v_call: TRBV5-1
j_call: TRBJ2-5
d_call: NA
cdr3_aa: CASSLGVEGGETQYF
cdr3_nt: TGCGCCAGCAGCTTGGGGGTAGAAGGGGGAGAGACCCAGTACTTC

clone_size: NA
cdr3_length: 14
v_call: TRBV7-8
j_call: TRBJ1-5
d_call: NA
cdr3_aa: CASSLNNPYQPQHF
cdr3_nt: TGTGCCAGCAGCTTAAACAACCCGTACCAGCCCCAGCATTTT

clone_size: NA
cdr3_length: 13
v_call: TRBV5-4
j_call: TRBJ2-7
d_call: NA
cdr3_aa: CASSFGQNYEQYF
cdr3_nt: TGTGCCAGCAGCTTTGGTCAAAACTACGAGCAGTACTTC

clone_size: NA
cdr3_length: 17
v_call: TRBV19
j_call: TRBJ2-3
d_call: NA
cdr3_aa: CASSTPTGGVGSDTQYF
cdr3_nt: TGTGCCAGTAGTACCCCGACTGGGGGAGTGGGGTCAGATACGCAGTATTTT

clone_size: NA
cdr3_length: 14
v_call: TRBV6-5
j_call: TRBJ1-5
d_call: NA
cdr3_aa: CASSYSGTGQPQHF
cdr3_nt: TGTGCCAGCAGTTACTCGGGGACGGGCCAGCCCCAGCATTTT

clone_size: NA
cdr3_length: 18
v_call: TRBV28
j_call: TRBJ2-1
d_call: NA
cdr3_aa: CASSPRWGGIISYNEQFF
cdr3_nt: TGTGCCAGCAGTCCCCGTTGGGGTGGTATCATCTCCTACAATGAGCAGTTCTTC

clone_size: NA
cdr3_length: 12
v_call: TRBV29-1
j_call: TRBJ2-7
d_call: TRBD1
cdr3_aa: CSVKGQDYEQYF
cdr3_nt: TGCAGCGTTAAGGGACAGGACTACGAGCAGTACTTC

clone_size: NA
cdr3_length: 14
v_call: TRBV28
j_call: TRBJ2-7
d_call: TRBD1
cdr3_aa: CASSFGQGNYEQYF
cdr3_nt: TGTGCCAGCAGTTTTGGACAGGGGAACTACGAGCAGTACTTC

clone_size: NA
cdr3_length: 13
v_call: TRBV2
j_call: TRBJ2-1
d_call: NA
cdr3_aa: CASYRVPQDEQFF
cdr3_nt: TGTGCCAGTTATAGAGTCCCACAAGATGAGCAGTTCTTC

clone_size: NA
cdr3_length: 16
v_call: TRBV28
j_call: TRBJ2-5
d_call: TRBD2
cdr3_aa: CASSLLGAGGRETQYF
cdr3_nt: TGTGCCAGCAGTTTACTAGGTGCGGGAGGGCGGGAGACCCAGTACTTC

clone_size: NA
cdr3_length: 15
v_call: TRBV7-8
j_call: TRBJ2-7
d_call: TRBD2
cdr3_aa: CASSLLLLASYEQYF
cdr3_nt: TGTGCCAGCAGCCTCCTTTTACTAGCGTCCTACGAGCAGTACTTC

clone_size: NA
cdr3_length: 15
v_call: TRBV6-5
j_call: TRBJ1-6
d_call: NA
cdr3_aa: CASSYSPLQNSPLHF
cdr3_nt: TGTGCCAGCAGTTACTCCCCCCTACAGAATTCACCCCTCCACTTT

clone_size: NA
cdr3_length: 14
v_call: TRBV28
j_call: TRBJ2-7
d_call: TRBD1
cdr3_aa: CASSQDRGIGEQYF
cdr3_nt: TGTGCCAGCAGCCAGGACAGGGGGATAGGGGAGCAGTACTTC

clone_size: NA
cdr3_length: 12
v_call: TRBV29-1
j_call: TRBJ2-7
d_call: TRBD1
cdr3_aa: CSVTGQGYEQYF
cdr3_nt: TGCAGCGTTACGGGACAGGGGTACGAGCAGTACTTC

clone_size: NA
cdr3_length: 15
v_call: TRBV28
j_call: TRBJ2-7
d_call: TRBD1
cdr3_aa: CASRGTGRFLYEQYF
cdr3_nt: TGTGCCAGCAGAGGGACAGGGAGGTTTCTCTACGAGCAGTACTTC

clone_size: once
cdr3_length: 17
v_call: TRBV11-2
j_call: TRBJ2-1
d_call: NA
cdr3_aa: CASSLDQIGRVYNEQFF
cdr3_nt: TGTGCCAGCAGCTTAGATCAAATTGGCAGGGTCTACAATGAGCAGTTCTTC

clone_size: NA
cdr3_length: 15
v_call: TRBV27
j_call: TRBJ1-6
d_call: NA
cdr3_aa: CASSLAAGANSPLHF
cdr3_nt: TGTGCCAGCAGTTTAGCGGCAGGGGCCAATTCACCCCTCCACTTT

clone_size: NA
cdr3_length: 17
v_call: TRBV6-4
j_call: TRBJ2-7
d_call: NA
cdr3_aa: CASSEAAPGPETYEQYF
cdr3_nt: TGTGCCAGCAGTGAGGCGGCTCCGGGGCCGGAAACCTACGAGCAGTACTTC

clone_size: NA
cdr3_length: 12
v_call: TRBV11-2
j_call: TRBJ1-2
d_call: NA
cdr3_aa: CASSLEGNGYTF
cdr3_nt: TGTGCCAGCAGCTTAGAAGGGAATGGCTACACCTTC

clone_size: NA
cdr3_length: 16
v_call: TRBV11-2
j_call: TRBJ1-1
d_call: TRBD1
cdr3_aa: CASSLDLGQVNTEAFF
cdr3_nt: TGTGCCAGCAGCTTAGATCTGGGACAGGTTAACACTGAAGCTTTCTTT

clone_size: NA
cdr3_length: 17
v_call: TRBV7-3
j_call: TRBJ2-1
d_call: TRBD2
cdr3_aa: CASSLRTSGRPYNEQFF
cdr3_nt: TGTGCCAGCAGCCTTCGGACTAGCGGGAGGCCCTACAATGAGCAGTTCTTC

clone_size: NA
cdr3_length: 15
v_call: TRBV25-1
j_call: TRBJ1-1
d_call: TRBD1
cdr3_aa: CASSEGQGPNTEAFF
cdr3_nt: TGTGCCAGCAGTGAAGGACAGGGACCTAACACTGAAGCTTTCTTT

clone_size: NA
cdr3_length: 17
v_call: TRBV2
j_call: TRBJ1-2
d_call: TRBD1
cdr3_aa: CASSELGQPYPFYGYTF
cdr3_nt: TGTGCCAGCAGTGAACTGGGACAGCCCTACCCTTTTTATGGCTACACCTTC

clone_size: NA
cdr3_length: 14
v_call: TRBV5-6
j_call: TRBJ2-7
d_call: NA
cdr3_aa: CASSRRRDSYEQYF
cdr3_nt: TGTGCCAGCAGCCGACGGCGGGACTCCTACGAGCAGTACTTC

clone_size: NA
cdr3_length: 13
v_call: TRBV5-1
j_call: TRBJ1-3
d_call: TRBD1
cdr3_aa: CASSPWTGNTIYF
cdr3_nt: TGCGCCAGCAGCCCCTGGACAGGGAACACCATATATTTT

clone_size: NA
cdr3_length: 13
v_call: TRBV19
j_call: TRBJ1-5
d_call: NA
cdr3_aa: CASSLAGAQPQHF
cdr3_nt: TGTGCCAGTAGCCTCGCAGGGGCTCAGCCCCAGCATTTT

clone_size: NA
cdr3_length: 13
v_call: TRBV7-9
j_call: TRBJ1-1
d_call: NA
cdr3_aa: CASSLGAITEAFF
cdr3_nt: TGTGCCAGCAGCTTAGGCGCAATCACTGAAGCTTTCTTT

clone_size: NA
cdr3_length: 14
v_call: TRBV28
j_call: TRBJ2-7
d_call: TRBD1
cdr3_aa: CASITGQPSYEQYF
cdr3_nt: TGTGCCAGCATTACGGGACAGCCCTCTTACGAGCAGTACTTC

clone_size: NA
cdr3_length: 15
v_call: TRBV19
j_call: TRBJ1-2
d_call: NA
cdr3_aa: CASTGQTGANYGYTF
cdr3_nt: TGTGCCAGTACGGGGCAGACAGGAGCGAACTATGGCTACACCTTC